This TCR beta chain emerged from a study of blood T cell repertoires in COVID-19. Overall study: Acute and convalescent COVID-19 specimens originated in the United States, Italy and Spain. Sources were T cells, B-cell-depleted T cells, or PBMCs; the material itself was cDNA or gDNA.

The V gene end was trimmed by 2 bases and the J gene end by 3 bases; junction bases not matched to a gene: 3. Germline V CDR1 and CDR2: KGHSY, FQNENV. CDR3 size: 15 residues. Under the authors' procedure: Reference gene primer amplification gave nucleated cell count estimates. Method: immunoSEQ multiplex PCR; TCRdb's copy keeps in-frame clones and lacks some. V and J calls and clone size are copied from that table; D and trimming were computed from the DNA. The data contain tens of thousands of clones, around 83% of them singletons. The sequence derives from a human donor with acute or convalescent COVID-19. The donor label of this sample is uncertain. Sample: peripheral blood. The J gene is TRBJ1-4, the V gene TRBV16; 7 bases are a match to TRBD1. CDR3 protein: CASSQRGQSNEKLFF. Written as DNA, the CDR3 is TGTGCCAGCAGCCAAAGGGGGCAGTCTAATGAAAAACTGTTTTTT.